The 28 T cell receptor beta chains presented below share a single source sample, sequenced in a study of blood T cell repertoires in COVID-19. Assay: immunoSEQ multiplex PCR; the TCRdb copy retains only in-frame clones and omits some. The profile covers 150,000 or so clones, with roughly 88% appearing a single time and roughly 5% taken by the ten largest. Sequencing used PBMCs or T cells enriched from blood (not recorded which). Receptors were obtained from a man between 65 and 85 years old who had been exposed to COVID-19.

This clone was seen a few times. The rearrangement joins TRBV4-1 to TRBJ2-3; 16 bases agree with TRBD2. The CDR3 contains 20 residues. J was trimmed by 6 bases and V by 2 bases; bases with no gene match: 14. From germline, CDR1 is MGHRA and CDR2 YSYEKL. CDR3 sequence: CASSQPGLAGGPVAPDTQYF. The CDR3 DNA follows: TGCGCCAGCAGCCAACCGGGACTAGCGGGAGGGCCTGTCGCTCCCGATACGCAGTATTTT.

The DNA for the CDR3 is TGTGCCAGCCGGGACACGCCTTTTCAAGAGACCCAGTACTTC. It yields the protein CASRDTPFQETQYF. The chain links TRBV5-8 to TRBJ2-5; D might be TRBD1 (6 bases). The CDR3 has 14 residues. CDR1 is SGHTS and CDR2 is YDEGEE in the germline V gene. V was cut by 7 bases and J by 2 bases, with 15 bases left in between.

V is TRBV7-9 and J is TRBJ2-7; D call uncertain. CDR3 size: 14 residues. V dropped 3 bases and J dropped 1 base, with 10 bases sitting between them. The V gene's germline CDR1 is SEHNR and CDR2 FQNEAQ (reference sequence). The CDR3 DNA reads as TGTGCCAGCAGCTTTCGCCAGACTTCCTACGAGCAGTACTTC. It translates to CASSFRQTSYEQYF.

The V call is TRBV3-1 (or the pseudogene TRBV3-2), the J call TRBJ1-1; D remains ambiguous. V lost 3 bases to trimming and J lost 1 base, with 9 bases between them. The V gene's germline CDR1 is LGHDT and CDR2 YNNKEL (reference sequence). The CDR3 sequence is 14 residues long. The CDR3 region has the DNA TGTGCCAGCAGCCATCGGCGGGAGAACACTGAAGCTTTCTTT. Amino acid sequence: CASSHRRENTEAFF.

This chain uses TRBV20-1 with TRBJ1-5; D perhaps matches TRBD1 (6 bases). The V and J ends lost 3 bases and 2 bases respectively, with 17 bases between them. The germline V gene encodes CDR1 DFQATT and CDR2 SNEGSKA (reference sequence). The CDR3 has 16 residues. CDR3 protein: CSASEWDKTGNQPQHF. The DNA for the CDR3 is TGCAGTGCTAGTGAATGGGACAAAACGGGCAATCAGCCCCAGCATTTT.

The genes are TRBV7-6 and TRBJ1-3; D perhaps matches TRBD1 (6 bases). Trimming took 4 bases from V and 0 from J, leaving 13 bases between them. This CDR3 is built from 16 residues. Per the germline V gene, CDR1 is SGHVS and CDR2 is FNYEAQ. The CDR3 nucleotides are TGTGCCAGCAGCTCCAACCCGACAGGCTCTGGAAACACCATATATTTT. Residues: CASSSNPTGSGNTIYF.

The gene calls are TRBV3-1 (or the pseudogene TRBV3-2) and TRBJ2-3; 8 positions match TRBD2. The trim removed 4 bases at V and 1 base at J, leaving 13 bases unmatched. Germline V gives CDR1 LGHDT, CDR2 YNNKEL (reference sequence). This CDR3 is built from 18 residues. The CDR3 here is CASSRQAGGQLGTDTQYF. The CDR3 DNA follows: TGTGCCAGCAGCCGGCAGGCGGGGGGCCAATTAGGCACAGATACGCAGTATTTT.

The chain has TRBV7-8 and TRBJ2-7; 10 nucleotides agree with TRBD1. The CDR3 loop spans 16 amino acids. V was pared by 1 base and J by 2 bases, with 5 bases of the junction left unmatched. Germline CDR1 reads SGHVS; CDR2 reads FQNEAQ. CDR3 sequence: CASSLGAGTGAYEQYF. CDR3 coding DNA: TGTGCCAGCAGCTTAGGGGCCGGGACAGGGGCCTACGAGCAGTACTTC.

The chain uses TRBV20-1 and TRBJ2-4, with TRBD2 matching 10 bases. CDR1 DFQATT and CDR2 SNEGSKA come from the germline V gene (reference sequence). Trimming took 3 bases from V and 0 from J; bases not matched to a gene: 8. CDR3 size: 17 residues. The CDR3 sequence is CSASPGLAAGAKNIQYF. Written as DNA, the CDR3 is TGCAGTGCTAGTCCCGGACTAGCGGCGGGAGCCAAAAACATTCAGTACTTC.

The rearrangement joins TRBV28 to TRBJ1-3, with D perhaps matching TRBD1 (5 bases). This CDR3 contains 15 residues. V lost 9 bases and J 3 bases, leaving 18 bases between the germline ends. Germline-derived CDR1 and CDR2 are MDHEN and SYDVKM. CDR3 DNA: TGTGCCAGTCACCCCCCAGGGAATAATGGAAACACCATATATTTT. It is translated as CASHPPGNNGNTIYF.

This clone has more than one count but fewer than ten. The rearrangement links TRBV7-2 to TRBJ1-3, with D possibly matching TRBD1 (6 bases). The CDR3 covers 14 residues. The V gene lost 5 bases and the J gene lost 0 bases, with 8 bases spanning the gap. The V gene's germline CDR1 is SGHTA and CDR2 FQGNSA. The CDR3 coding sequence is TGTGCCAGCAGCCAAGGGGGCTCTGGAAACACCATATATTTT. This translates into CASSQGGSGNTIYF.

The chain joins TRBV30 to TRBJ1-5, with TRBD1 matching over 11 bases. Germline CDR1 reads GTSNPN; CDR2 reads SVGIG (reference sequence). The CDR3 is 15 residues long. J gave up 5 bases and V 3 bases, and 6 bases lay outside the gene matches. The CDR3 loop is CAWRDPGQGDQPQHF. In DNA form, the CDR3 reads TGTGCCTGGAGGGATCCGGGACAGGGGGATCAGCCCCAGCATTTT.

The chain recombines TRBV29-1 with TRBJ2-5; 9 nucleotides align to TRBD1. CDR3 length: 13 amino acids. V dropped 8 bases and J dropped 5; count of bases not matched to a gene: 9. From germline, CDR1 is SQVTM and CDR2 ANQGSEA. The CDR3 reads CSSRDRAWETQYF. The CDR3 DNA is TGCAGCTCTAGGGACAGGGCATGGGAGACCCAGTACTTC.

The chain joins TRBV7-9 to TRBJ2-1; D gene unclear. Trimming pared 3 bases from V and 0 bases from J, leaving 9 bases between. Germline CDR1 SEHNR, CDR2 FQNEAQ (reference sequence). This CDR3 contains 15 residues. DNA of the CDR3: TGTGCCAGCAGCTTCCCGACTCTCTCCTACAATGAGCAGTTCTTC. Amino acid sequence: CASSFPTLSYNEQFF. The full variable domain, in which reference TRBV7-9 and TRBJ2-1 provide the parts outside the CDR3, is DTGVSQNPRHKITKRGQNVTFRCDPISEHNRLYWYRQTLGQGPEFLTYFQNEAQLEKSRLLSDRFSAERPKGSFSTLEIQRTEQGDSAMYLCASSFPTLSYNEQFFGPGTRLTVL.

The chain joins TRBV19 to TRBJ1-4, with TRBD1 matching over 11 bases. The CDR3 totals 15 residues. In germline, CDR1 is LNHDA, CDR2 SQIVND (reference sequence). V was pared by 7 bases and J by 6 bases, with 7 bases of the junction left unmatched. The CDR3: CASKGQGAVDEKLFF. Written as DNA, the CDR3 is TGTGCCAGTAAAGGACAGGGGGCGGTGGATGAAAAACTGTTTTTT.

This chain links TRBV25-1 with TRBJ1-1; D might be TRBD1 (6 bases). The V gene lost 4 bases and the J gene lost 3 bases, with 15 bases spanning the gap. Germline V gene lookup returns CDR1 MGHDK and CDR2 SYGVNS. This CDR3 contains 15 residues. For the CDR3, the DNA is TGTGCCAGCAGTGGCCTACAGGGTATTGACACTGAAGCTTTCTTT. This gives the protein CASSGLQGIDTEAFF.

V and J are TRBV29-1 and TRBJ2-3, with D maybe TRBD2 (5 bases). Trimming removed 0 bases from V and 8 bases from J, with 15 bases in between. The CDR3 runs to 14 residues. Germline V gene lookup returns CDR1 SQVTM and CDR2 ANQGSEA. CDR3 protein: CSVEEGGWMSTQYF. CDR3 nucleotide sequence: TGCAGCGTTGAAGAGGGCGGGTGGATGAGTACGCAGTATTTT.

J is TRBJ1-5 and V is TRBV10-1; a possible D gene is TRBD1 (6 bases). Germline CDR1 WNHNN, CDR2 SYGVQD (reference sequence). Trimming removed 5 bases from V and 7 bases from J, with 18 bases in between. The CDR3 spans 15 residues. The CDR3 loop is CASSQRQEVRQPQHF. DNA for the CDR3: TGCGCCAGCAGTCAAAGACAGGAGGTTAGGCAGCCCCAGCATTTT.

The chain couples TRBV30 to TRBJ2-7; a possible D gene is TRBD1 (6 bases). The V end was cut by 4 bases, the J end by 6 bases, with 16 bases between. Germline V gene data show CDR1 as GTSNPN and CDR2 as SVGIG (reference sequence). The CDR3 runs to 13 residues. The CDR3 protein is CAWNSQGNGEQYF. Written as DNA, the CDR3 is TGTGCCTGGAATAGTCAGGGGAACGGCGAGCAGTACTTC.

The gene calls are TRBV18 and TRBJ1-1; 8 bases are shared with TRBD1. Germline V gene sequence: CDR1 KGHSH, CDR2 LQKENI. The junction had 6 bases not matched to a gene; V was cut back by 0 bases and J by 6 bases. This CDR3 has 15 amino acids. This CDR3 is CASSPPAGGIAEAFF. The CDR3 DNA follows: TGTGCCAGCTCACCACCGGCAGGGGGCATCGCTGAAGCTTTCTTT. Drawing the rest from reference TRBV18 and TRBJ1-1, the complete variable domain is NAGVMQNPRHLVRRRGQEARLRCSPMKGHSHVYWYRQLPEEGLKFMVYLQKENIIDESGMPKERFSAEFPKEGPSILRIQQVVRGDSAAYFCASSPPAGGIAEAFFGQGTRLTVV.

The gene calls are TRBV11-2 and TRBJ2-3; the match to TRBD2 covers 9 bases. The CDR3 extends over 16 amino acids. V shed 3 bases, J shed 4 bases, and the junction held 8 bases outside the gene matches. Germline CDR1 SGHAT, CDR2 FQNNGV. Written as DNA, the CDR3 is TGTGCCAGCAGCTTCGGACTAGCGTTTTTCGCAGATACGCAGTATTTT. Protein: CASSFGLAFFADTQYF.

This chain joins TRBV30 and TRBJ2-2, with D maybe TRBD1 (5 bases). Germline V CDR1 and CDR2: GTSNPN, SVGIG (reference sequence). The CDR3 has 15 amino acids. The V gene lost 4 bases and the J gene lost 0 bases, with 12 bases spanning the gap. The CDR3 is CAWKWAGTNTGELFF. The CDR3 DNA is TGTGCCTGGAAGTGGGCAGGGACGAACACCGGGGAGCTGTTTTTT.

The V call is TRBV13, the J call TRBJ1-2; D may be TRBD1 (6 bases). Trimming took off 3 bases at V and 1 base at J, with 15 bases between the two ends. CDR3 size: 16 residues. CDR1 and CDR2 from the germline V gene are PRHDT and FYEKMQ (reference sequence). The CDR3 region is CASSLGRDTVNYGYTF. The CDR3 DNA reads TGTGCCAGCAGCTTGGGCCGGGACACCGTTAACTATGGCTACACCTTC.

The chain links TRBV11-2 to TRBJ2-1; no clear D. Per germline, CDR1 SGHAT and CDR2 FQNNGV. The CDR3 covers 15 residues. V was shortened by 0 bases and J by 7 bases, with 13 bases between the two germline ends. The CDR3 nucleotides read TGTGCCAGCAGCTTAGAAGCGCGGCTCTTAAATGAGCAGTTCTTC. This sequence encodes CASSLEARLLNEQFF.

CDR3 in DNA: TGTGCCAGCAGCTTGGGGGGACAGCGTAATGAAAAACTGTTTTTT. Amino acid sequence: CASSLGGQRNEKLFF. V gene TRBV7-2 combines with J gene TRBJ1-4; 7 bases agree with TRBD1. This CDR3 is 15 amino acids long. In germline, CDR1 is SGHTA, CDR2 FQGNSA. The J segment lost 4 bases and the V segment lost 3 bases, leaving 5 bases of the junction unmatched.

The V gene is TRBV19, the J gene TRBJ1-1; no firm D call. V was cut by 4 bases and J by 1 base, with 13 bases left in between. The CDR3 totals 15 residues. Germline V gene data show CDR1 as LNHDA and CDR2 as SQIVND (reference sequence). The DNA for the CDR3 is TGTGCCAGTAGTAGACCCGCAGGAACGAACACTGAAGCTTTCTTT. This encodes CASSRPAGTNTEAFF.

The J gene is TRBJ2-1, the V gene TRBV7-9; tentative D call: TRBD1 (5 bases). The CDR3 is 17 amino acids. Trimming removed 6 bases from V and 4 bases from J, with 22 bases in between. The germline CDR1 and CDR2 sequences are SEHNR and FQNEAQ (reference sequence). The CDR3 region is CASSFDRQSSFYNEQFF. The DNA for the CDR3 is TGTGCCAGCAGTTTCGATAGACAGTCCTCATTTTACAATGAGCAGTTCTTC.

This chain links TRBV15 with TRBJ1-5, with a weak D call TRBD1 (5 bases). The CDR3 runs 15 residues. Germline CDR1 reads LNHNV; CDR2 reads YYDKDF (reference sequence). Trimming left V 1 base short and J 0 bases short, with 7 bases between. The CDR3 sequence: CATSRAGGSNQPQHF. Here the CDR3 DNA reads TGTGCCACCAGCAGAGCGGGGGGTAGCAATCAGCCCCAGCATTTT.